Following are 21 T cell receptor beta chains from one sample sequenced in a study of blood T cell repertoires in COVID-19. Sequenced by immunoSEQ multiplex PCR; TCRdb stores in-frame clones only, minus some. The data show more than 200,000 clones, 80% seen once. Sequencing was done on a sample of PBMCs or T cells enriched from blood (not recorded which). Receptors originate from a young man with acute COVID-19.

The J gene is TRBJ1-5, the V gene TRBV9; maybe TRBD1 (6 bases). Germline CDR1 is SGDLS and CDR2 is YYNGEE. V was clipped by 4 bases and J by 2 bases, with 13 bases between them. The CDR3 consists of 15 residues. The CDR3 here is CASSFGGPGNQPQHF. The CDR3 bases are TGTGCCAGCAGCTTCGGGGGGCCGGGCAATCAGCCCCAGCATTTT. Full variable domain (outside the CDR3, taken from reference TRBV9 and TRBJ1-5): DSGVTQTPKHLITATGQRVTLRCSPRSGDLSVYWYQQSLDQGLQFLIQYYNGEERAKGNILERFSAQQFPDLHSELNLSSLELGDSALYFCASSFGGPGNQPQHFGDGTRLSIL.

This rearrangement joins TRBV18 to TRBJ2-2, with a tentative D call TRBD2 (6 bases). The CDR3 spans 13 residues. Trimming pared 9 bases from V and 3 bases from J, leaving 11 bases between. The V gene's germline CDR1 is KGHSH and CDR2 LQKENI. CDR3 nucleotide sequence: TGTGCCAGTTTCGGGGGAGACACCGGGGAGCTGTTTTTT. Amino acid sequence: CASFGGDTGELFF.

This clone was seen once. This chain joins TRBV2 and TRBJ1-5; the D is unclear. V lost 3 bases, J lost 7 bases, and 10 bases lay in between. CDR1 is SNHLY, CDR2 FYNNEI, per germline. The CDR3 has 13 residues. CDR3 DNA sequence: TGTGCCAGCAGTGATGCCGGCGGGCAGCCCCAGCATTTT. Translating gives CASSDAGGQPQHF. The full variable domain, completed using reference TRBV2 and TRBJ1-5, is EPEVTQTPSHQVTQMGQEVILRCVPISNHLYFYWYRQILGQKVEFLVSFYNNEISEKSEIFDDQFSVERPDGSNFTLKIRSTKLEDSAMYFCASSDAGGQPQHFGDGTRLSIL.

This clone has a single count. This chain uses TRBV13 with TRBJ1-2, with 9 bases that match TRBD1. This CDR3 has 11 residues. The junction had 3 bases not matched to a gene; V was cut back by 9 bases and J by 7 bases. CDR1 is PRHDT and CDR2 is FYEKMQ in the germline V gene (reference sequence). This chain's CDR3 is CASGDRVGYTF. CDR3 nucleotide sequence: TGTGCCAGTGGGGACAGGGTTGGCTACACCTTC.

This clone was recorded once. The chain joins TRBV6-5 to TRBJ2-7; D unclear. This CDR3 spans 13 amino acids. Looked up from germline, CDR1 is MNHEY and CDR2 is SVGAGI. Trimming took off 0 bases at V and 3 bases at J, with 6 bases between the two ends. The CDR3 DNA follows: TGTGCCAGCAGTTACTCCGTGTACTACGAGCAGTACTTC. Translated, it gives CASSYSVYYEQYF.

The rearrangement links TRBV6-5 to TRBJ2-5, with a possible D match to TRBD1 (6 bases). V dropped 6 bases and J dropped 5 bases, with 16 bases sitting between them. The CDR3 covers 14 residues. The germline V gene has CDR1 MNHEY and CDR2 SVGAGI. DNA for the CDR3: TGTGCCAGCAGGTTACAGGGCGCGTACGAGACCCAGTACTTC. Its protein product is CASRLQGAYETQYF.

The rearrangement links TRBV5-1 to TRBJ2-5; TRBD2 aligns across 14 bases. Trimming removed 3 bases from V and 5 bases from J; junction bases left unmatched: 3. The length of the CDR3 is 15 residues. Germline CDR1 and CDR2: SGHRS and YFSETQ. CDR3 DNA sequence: TGCGCCAGCAGCTCACGACTAGCGGGGGGGGAGACCCAGTACTTC. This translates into CASSSRLAGGETQYF.

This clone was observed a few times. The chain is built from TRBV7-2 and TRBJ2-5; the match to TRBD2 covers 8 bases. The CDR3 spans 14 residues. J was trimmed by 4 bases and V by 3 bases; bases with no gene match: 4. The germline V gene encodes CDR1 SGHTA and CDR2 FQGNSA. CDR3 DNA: TGTGCCAGCAGCTTCGGGACTAGTGGAGAGACCCAGTACTTC. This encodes CASSFGTSGETQYF.

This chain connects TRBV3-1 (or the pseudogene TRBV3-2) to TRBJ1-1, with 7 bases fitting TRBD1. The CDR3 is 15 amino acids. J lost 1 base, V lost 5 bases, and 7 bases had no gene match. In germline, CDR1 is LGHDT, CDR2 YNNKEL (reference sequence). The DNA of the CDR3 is TGTGCCAGCAGCGAAGGGGGCGCGAGGAACACTGAAGCTTTCTTT. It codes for CASSEGGARNTEAFF.

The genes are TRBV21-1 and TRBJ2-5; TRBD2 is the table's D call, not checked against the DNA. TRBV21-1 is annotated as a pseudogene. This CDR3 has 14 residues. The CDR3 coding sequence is TGTGCCAGCAGCAAAGCCATTAGCTGGGAGACCCAGTACTTC. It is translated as CASSKAISWETQYF.

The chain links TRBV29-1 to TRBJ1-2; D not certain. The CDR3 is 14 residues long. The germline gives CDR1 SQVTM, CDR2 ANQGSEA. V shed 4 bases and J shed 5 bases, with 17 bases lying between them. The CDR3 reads CSVGPTGGMYGYTF. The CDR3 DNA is TGCAGCGTTGGGCCCACGGGAGGGATGTATGGCTACACCTTC. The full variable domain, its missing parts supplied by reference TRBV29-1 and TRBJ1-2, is SAVISQKPSRDICQRGTSLTIQCQVDSQVTMMFWYRQQPGQSLTLIATANQGSEATYESGFVIDKFPISRPNLTFSTLTVSNMSPEDSSIYLCSVGPTGGMYGYTFGSGTRLTVV.

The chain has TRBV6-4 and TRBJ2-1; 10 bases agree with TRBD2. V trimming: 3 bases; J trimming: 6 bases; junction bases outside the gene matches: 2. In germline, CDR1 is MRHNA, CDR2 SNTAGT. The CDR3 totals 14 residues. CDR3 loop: CASSEAGGPNEQFF. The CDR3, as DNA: TGTGCCAGCAGTGAAGCGGGGGGGCCCAATGAGCAGTTCTTC.

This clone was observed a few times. The CDR3 is CASSLANAYAGELFF. The CDR3, as DNA: TGCGCCAGCAGCTTGGCCAATGCGTATGCCGGGGAGCTGTTTTTT. The chain has TRBV5-1 and TRBJ2-2; D is ambiguous. In germline, CDR1 is SGHRS, CDR2 YFSETQ. CDR3 size: 15 residues. V gave up 0 bases and J gave up 6 bases, with 12 bases separating them.

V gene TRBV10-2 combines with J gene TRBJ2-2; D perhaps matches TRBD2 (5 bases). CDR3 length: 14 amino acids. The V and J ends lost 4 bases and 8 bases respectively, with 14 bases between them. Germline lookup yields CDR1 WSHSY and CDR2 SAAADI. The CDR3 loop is CASSGVSREGELFF. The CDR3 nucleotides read TGCGCCAGCAGTGGTGTTAGCCGGGAAGGGGAGCTGTTTTTT.

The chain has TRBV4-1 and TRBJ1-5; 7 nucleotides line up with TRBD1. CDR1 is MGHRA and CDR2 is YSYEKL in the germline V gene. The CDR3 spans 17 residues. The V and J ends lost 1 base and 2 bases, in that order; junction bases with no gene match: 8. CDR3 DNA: TGCGCCAGCAGCCAAGGGACACAGGGGTGGGGCAATCAGCCCCAGCATTTT. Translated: CASSQGTQGWGNQPQHF.

The CDR3 sequence: CASSPQESGNTIYF. The CDR3 DNA sequence: TGTGCCAGCAGTCCTCAAGAGTCTGGAAACACCATATATTTT. The rearrangement joins TRBV6-5 to TRBJ1-3; D remains unclear. Per germline, CDR1 MNHEY and CDR2 SVGAGI. The CDR3 is 14 amino acids. Between the trimmed V and J ends, which lost 5 bases and 1 base, there was a span of 9 bases.

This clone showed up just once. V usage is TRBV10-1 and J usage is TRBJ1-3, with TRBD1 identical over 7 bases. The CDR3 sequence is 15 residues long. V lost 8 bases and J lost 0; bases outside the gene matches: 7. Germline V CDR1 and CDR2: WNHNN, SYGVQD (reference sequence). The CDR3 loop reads CASSGQTISGNTIYF. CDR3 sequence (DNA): TGCGCCAGCTCGGGACAGACGATCTCTGGAAACACCATATATTTT.

CDR3 DNA: TGTGCCAGCAGCCAAGCGGCGGGGACGGCGGCAACCCAGTACTTC. Translating it yields CASSQAAGTAATQYF. The rearrangement uses TRBV3-1 (or the pseudogene TRBV3-2) and TRBJ2-5, with D possibly TRBD2 on 6 matching bases. V lost 1 base and J lost 8, with 17 bases in between. The CDR3 spans 15 residues. From germline, CDR1 is LGHDT and CDR2 YNNKEL (reference sequence).

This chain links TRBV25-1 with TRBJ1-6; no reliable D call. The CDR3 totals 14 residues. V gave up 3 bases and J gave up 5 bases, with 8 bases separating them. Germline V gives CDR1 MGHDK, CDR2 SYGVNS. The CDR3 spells CASSDGRDNSPLHF. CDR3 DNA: TGTGCCAGCAGTGATGGGAGGGATAATTCACCCCTCCACTTT.

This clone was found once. CDR3 loop: CASSYAASGGIYEQYF. The CDR3 coding sequence is TGTGCCAGCAGTTACGCCGCTAGCGGGGGTATTTACGAGCAGTACTTC. The chain is built from TRBV6-5 and TRBJ2-7; 10 positions agree with TRBD2. Trimming removed 2 bases from V and 4 bases from J; junction bases left unmatched: 8. CDR1 MNHEY and CDR2 SVGAGI come from the germline V gene. The CDR3 runs 16 residues.

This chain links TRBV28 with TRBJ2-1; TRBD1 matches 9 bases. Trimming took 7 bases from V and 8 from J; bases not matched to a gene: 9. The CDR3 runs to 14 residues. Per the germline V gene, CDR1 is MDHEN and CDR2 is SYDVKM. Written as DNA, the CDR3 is TGTGCCAGCAATCCGGGACAGGGTAGGGATGAGCAGTTCTTC. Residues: CASNPGQGRDEQFF.